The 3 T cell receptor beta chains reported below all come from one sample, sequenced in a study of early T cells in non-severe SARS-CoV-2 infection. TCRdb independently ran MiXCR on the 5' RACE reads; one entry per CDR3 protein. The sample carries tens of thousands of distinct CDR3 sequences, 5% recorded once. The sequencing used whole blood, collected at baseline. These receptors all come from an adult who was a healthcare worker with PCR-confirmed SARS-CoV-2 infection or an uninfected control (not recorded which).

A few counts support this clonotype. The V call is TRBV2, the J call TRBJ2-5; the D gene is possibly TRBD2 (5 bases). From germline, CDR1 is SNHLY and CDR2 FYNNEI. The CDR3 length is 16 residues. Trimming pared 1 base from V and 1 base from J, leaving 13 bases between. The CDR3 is CASSEEMGRGQETQYF. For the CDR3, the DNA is TGTGCCAGCAGTGAAGAAATGGGTCGGGGCCAAGAGACCCAGTACTTC.

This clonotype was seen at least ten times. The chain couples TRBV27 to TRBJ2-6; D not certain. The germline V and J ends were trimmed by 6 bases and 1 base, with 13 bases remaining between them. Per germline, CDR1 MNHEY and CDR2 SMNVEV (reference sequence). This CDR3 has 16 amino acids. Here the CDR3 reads CASSPGTLSGANVLTF. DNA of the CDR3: TGTGCCAGCAGCCCTGGAACGTTATCTGGGGCCAACGTCCTGACTTTC.

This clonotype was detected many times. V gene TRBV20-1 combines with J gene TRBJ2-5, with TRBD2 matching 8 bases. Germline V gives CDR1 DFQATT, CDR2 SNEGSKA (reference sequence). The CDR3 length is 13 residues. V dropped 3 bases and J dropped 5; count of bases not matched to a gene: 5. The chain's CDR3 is CSASGRAGETQYF. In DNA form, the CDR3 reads TGCAGTGCTAGCGGGAGGGCCGGGGAGACCCAGTACTTC.